This entry describes one TCR beta chain. Its antigen remains unidentified. The sample comes from a study of graft-versus-host responses after intestinal transplantation. Overall study findings and caveats: GvH clones were identified in recipient marrow, with some first appearing in ileum or blood.

The CDR3 contains 12 residues. After removal of 7 bases from V and 8 bases from J, the junction contained 5 bases not matched to a gene. Germline CDR1 WNHNN, CDR2 SYGVQD (reference sequence). The assay was immunoSEQ multiplex PCR, and TCRdb's table has in-frame clones only and misses some. The sample lists 90,000 to 120,000 clones, approximately 84% seen once, with about 0.9% in the top ten. The TCR originated in a human donor who received an intestinal transplant. The material was unstimulated CD4+ T cells sorted from spleen or lymph node cells, obtained before intestinal transplant. The chain links TRBV10-1 to TRBJ1-1; the match to TRBD1 covers 9 bases. In DNA form, the CDR3 reads TGCGCCAGCATGGACGGGACAGGGGAAGCTTTCTTT. Encoded protein: CASMDGTGEAFF.